This T cell receptor beta chain originates from a study of CD8+ T cells in alopecia areata. Study-wide background: Severity of treated patients was scored by affected scalp percentage.

As regards this clone: Its specificity is not known.

Overall study findings and caveats: While tofacitinib was given, many expanded lesional clones persisted in scalp and blood. It was lesional scalp, especially alopecia totalis/universalis, that showed higher clonality than normal scalp.

Treatment denoted: oral pan-JAK inhibitor, 5-10 mg twice daily. The sorting of PBMCs gave CD4+ and CD8+ T cells. CDR3 length equals 15 residues. Germline CDR1 is ENHRY and CDR2 is SYGVKD. V shed 5 bases, J shed 7 bases, and the junction held 8 bases outside the gene matches. The sequencing template was cDNA reverse transcribed from extracted RNA. Method: immunoSEQ multiplex PCR; TCRdb's copy keeps in-frame clones and lacks some. The sample lists some 180,000 clones, about 47% occurring once. Sequencing was performed on CD8+ T cells sorted from blood, taken around week 54, from a patient treated with tofacitinib. This chain joins TRBV10-3 and TRBJ2-1; 10 bases are a match to TRBD2. This clonotype originated in a human donor with alopecia areata. The CDR3 is CAISLAGGIGNEQFF. In DNA, the CDR3 is TGTGCCATCAGTTTAGCGGGGGGCATTGGAAATGAGCAGTTCTTC.